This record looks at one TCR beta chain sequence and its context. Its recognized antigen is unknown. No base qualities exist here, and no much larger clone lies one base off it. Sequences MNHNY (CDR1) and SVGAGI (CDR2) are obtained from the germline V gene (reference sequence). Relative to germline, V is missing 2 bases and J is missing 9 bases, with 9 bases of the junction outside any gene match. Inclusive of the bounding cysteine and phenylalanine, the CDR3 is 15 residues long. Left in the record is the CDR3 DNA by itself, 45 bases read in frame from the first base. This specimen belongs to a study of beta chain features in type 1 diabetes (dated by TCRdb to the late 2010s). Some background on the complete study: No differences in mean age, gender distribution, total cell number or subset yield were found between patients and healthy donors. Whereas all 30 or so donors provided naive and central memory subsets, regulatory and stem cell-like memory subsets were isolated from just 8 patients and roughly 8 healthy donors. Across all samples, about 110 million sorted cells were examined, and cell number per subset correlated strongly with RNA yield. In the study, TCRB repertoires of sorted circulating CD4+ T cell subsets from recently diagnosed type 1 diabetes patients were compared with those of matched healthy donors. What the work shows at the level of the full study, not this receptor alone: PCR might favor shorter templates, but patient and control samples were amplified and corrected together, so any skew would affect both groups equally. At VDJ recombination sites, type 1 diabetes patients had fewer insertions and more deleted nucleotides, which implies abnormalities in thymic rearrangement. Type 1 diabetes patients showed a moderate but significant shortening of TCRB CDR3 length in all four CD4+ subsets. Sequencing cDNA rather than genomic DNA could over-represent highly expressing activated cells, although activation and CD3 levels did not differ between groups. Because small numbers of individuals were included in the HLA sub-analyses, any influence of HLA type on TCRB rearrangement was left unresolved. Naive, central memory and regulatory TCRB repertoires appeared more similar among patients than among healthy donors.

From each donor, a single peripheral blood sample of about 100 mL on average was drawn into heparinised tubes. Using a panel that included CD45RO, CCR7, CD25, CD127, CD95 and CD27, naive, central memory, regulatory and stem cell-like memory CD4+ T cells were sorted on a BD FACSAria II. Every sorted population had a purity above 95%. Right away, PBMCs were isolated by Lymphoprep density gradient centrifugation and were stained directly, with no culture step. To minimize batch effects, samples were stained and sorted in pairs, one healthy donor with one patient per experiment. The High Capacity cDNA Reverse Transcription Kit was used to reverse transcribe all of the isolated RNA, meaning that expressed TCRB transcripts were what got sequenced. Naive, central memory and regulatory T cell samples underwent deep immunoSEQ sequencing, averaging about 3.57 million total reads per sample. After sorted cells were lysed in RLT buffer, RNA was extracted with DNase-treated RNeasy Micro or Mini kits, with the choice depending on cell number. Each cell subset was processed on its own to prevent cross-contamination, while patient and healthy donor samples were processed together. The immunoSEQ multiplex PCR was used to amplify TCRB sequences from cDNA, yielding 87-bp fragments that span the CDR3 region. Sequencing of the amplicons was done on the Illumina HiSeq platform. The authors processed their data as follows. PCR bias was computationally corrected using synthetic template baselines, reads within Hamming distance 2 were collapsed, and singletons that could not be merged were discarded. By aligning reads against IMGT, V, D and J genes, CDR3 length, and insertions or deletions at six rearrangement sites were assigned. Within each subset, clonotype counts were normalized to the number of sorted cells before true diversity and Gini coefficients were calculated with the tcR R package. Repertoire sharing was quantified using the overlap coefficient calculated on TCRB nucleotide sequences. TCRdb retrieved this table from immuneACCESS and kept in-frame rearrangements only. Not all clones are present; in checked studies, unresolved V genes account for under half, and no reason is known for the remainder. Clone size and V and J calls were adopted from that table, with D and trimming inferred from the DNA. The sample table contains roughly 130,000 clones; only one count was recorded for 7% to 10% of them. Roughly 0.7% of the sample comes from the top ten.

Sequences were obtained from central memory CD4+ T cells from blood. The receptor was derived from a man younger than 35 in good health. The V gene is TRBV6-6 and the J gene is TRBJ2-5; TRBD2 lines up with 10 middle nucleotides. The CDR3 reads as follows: CASSYPQRGGLAQYF. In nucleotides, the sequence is TGTGCCAGCAGTTACCCTCAGCGGGGGGGATTGGCCCAGTACTTC.